These 28 T cell receptor beta chains originate from one sample sequenced in a study of blood T cell repertoires in COVID-19. Assay used: immunoSEQ multiplex PCR; TCRdb lists only in-frame clones, some missing. The sample shows around 120,000 clones, 75% to 90% of them seen only once. The material sequenced was PBMCs or T cells enriched from blood (not recorded which). These receptors were collected from a woman between 45 and 65 years old who had recovered from COVID-19.

The chain couples TRBV7-3 to TRBJ2-1; D may be TRBD1 (5 bases). This CDR3 has 15 amino acids. Germline V gene lookup returns CDR1 SGHTA and CDR2 FQGTGA. V shed 3 bases and J shed 5 bases, with 14 bases lying between them. The CDR3 region has the DNA TGTGCCAGCAGCTTGACAGTGTTCCTCCACAATGAGCAGTTCTTC. Protein sequence: CASSLTVFLHNEQFF.

V usage is TRBV30 and J usage is TRBJ1-3; 10 positions agree with TRBD1. The CDR3 spans 15 residues. The trim removed 0 bases at V and 7 bases at J, leaving 6 bases unmatched. Germline CDR1 is GTSNPN and CDR2 is SVGIG (reference sequence). In nucleotides, the CDR3 is TGTGCCTGGAGTGTACAAAGGACAGGGGGGAACACCATATATTTT. Amino acids: CAWSVQRTGGNTIYF.

The chain combines TRBV4-1 with TRBJ1-3, with 11 bases lining up with TRBD1. CDR1 and CDR2 from the germline V gene are MGHRA and YSYEKL. This CDR3 is 17 amino acids long. Trimming cost V 4 bases and J 0 bases; bases outside gene matches: 5. The DNA of the CDR3 is TGCGCCAGCAGCCTCACCGGGACAGGGGGCTCTGGAAACACCATATATTTT. It yields the protein CASSLTGTGGSGNTIYF.

J is TRBJ2-7 and V is TRBV11-1; the D gene is possibly TRBD2 (5 bases). Germline assignment: CDR1 SGHAT and CDR2 FQDESV (reference sequence). CDR3 length: 15 amino acids. The V and J ends lost 5 bases and 1 base respectively, with 15 bases between them. This CDR3 reads CASSQDFLGSYEQYF. Here the CDR3 DNA reads TGTGCCAGCAGCCAGGACTTTCTTGGGTCCTACGAGCAGTACTTC.

This sequence joins TRBV5-6 and TRBJ2-2, with 10 bases fitting TRBD1. J lost 4 bases, V lost 3 bases, and 12 bases had no gene match. CDR3 length: 18 amino acids. The germline V gene has CDR1 SGHDT and CDR2 YYEEEE. The CDR3 DNA sequence: TGTGCCAGCAGCTCGTTAACGACAGGGGGCCGTAGCACCGGGGAGCTGTTTTTT. Translating it yields CASSSLTTGGRSTGELFF.

V is TRBV6-5 and J is TRBJ2-2, with a tentative D call TRBD1 (7 bases). With 6 bases removed from V and 4 bases from J, the gap between germline ends came to 15 bases. The CDR3 has 15 residues. Germline loops: CDR1 MNHEY, CDR2 SVGAGI. The DNA for the CDR3 is TGTGCCAGCAGGGGGTCAGGGGGAGGCACCGGGGAGCTGTTTTTT. Its translation is CASRGSGGGTGELFF.

The V call is TRBV10-2, the J call TRBJ2-3; TRBD2 is a possible D gene (6 bases). The CDR3 has 14 residues. V was pared by 7 bases and J by 0 bases, with 11 bases between. Looked up from germline, CDR1 is WSHSY and CDR2 is SAAADI. The CDR3 sequence: CASTPGLSTDTQYF. In DNA, the CDR3 is TGCGCCAGCACCCCGGGACTTAGCACAGATACGCAGTATTTT.

V usage is TRBV2 and J usage is TRBJ1-2; 8 bases are shared with TRBD1. The CDR3 totals 14 residues. CDR1 SNHLY and CDR2 FYNNEI come from the germline V gene. The J segment lost 6 bases and the V segment lost 4 bases, leaving 7 bases of the junction unmatched. The CDR3, as DNA: TGTGCCAGCAGTGTCCTACAGGGGGAAGATGGCTACACCTTC. This sequence encodes CASSVLQGEDGYTF.

The chain is built from TRBV7-9 and TRBJ1-2; no clear D gene. V gave up 2 bases and J gave up 1 base, with 17 bases separating them. Per the germline V gene, CDR1 is SEHNR and CDR2 is FQNEAQ (reference sequence). The CDR3 spans 17 residues. CDR3 in amino acids: CASSLNREGSHNYGYTF. CDR3 in DNA: TGTGCCAGCAGCTTAAATAGGGAGGGATCGCATAACTATGGCTACACCTTC.

The rearrangement uses TRBV27 and TRBJ1-1, with TRBD1 as a possible D gene (6 bases). Trimming left V 1 base short and J 4 bases short, with 13 bases between. The CDR3 is made up of 15 amino acids. CDR1 and CDR2 from the germline V gene are MNHEY and SMNVEV (reference sequence). The chain's CDR3 is CASSLLAGAATEAFF. The DNA of the CDR3 is TGTGCCAGCAGTTTATTGGCGGGGGCGGCCACTGAAGCTTTCTTT.

This clone came up once. The chain combines TRBV2 with TRBJ2-7, with D perhaps TRBD1 (5 bases). This CDR3 has 10 residues. CDR1 is SNHLY, CDR2 FYNNEI, per germline. V was clipped by 3 bases and J by 13 bases, with 10 bases between them. CDR3 protein: CASSDSGYYV. CDR3 coding DNA: TGTGCCAGCAGTGACTCAGGGTATTACGTC.

Comment on this clone: One junction end disagrees with the germline gene, perhaps due to a read error. This rearrangement joins TRBV7-2 to TRBJ2-7; 10 nucleotides match TRBD1. Germline CDR1 and CDR2: SGHTA and FQGNSA. The CDR3 contains 17 residues. CDR3 sequence (DNA): TGTGCCAGCAGCTTAGTAGGACGGGACAGGGGCTCCCACGAGCAGTACTTC. It codes for CASSLVGRDRGSHEQYF.

The gene calls are TRBV19 and TRBJ1-2; no reliable D call. The CDR3 loop spans 14 amino acids. In germline, CDR1 is LNHDA, CDR2 SQIVND (reference sequence). Trimming shortened V by 3 bases and J by 4 bases, and 12 bases separated the two germline ends. The CDR3 DNA sequence: TGTGCCAGTAGTATGGGAGGTCTCTCCTATGGCTACACCTTC. It encodes CASSMGGLSYGYTF.

The chain uses TRBV3-1 (or the pseudogene TRBV3-2) and TRBJ2-3; perhaps TRBD2 as D (5 bases). CDR1 is LGHDT, CDR2 YNNKEL, per germline (reference sequence). The V end was cut by 1 base, the J end by 3 bases, with 8 bases between. The CDR3 has 14 residues. The CDR3 spells CASSQGGWTDTQYF. CDR3 nucleotides: TGTGCCAGCAGCCAAGGCGGGTGGACAGATACGCAGTATTTT.

The V gene is TRBV5-8, the J gene TRBJ2-5; 8 bases line up with TRBD1. Germline trimming cut 4 bases from V and 2 bases from J; bases unmatched to any gene: 4. The CDR3 is 14 residues long. Germline V gene sequence: CDR1 SGHTS, CDR2 YDEGEE. The CDR3 here is CASSPGTGQETQYF. As DNA, the CDR3 is TGTGCCAGCAGCCCCGGGACAGGTCAAGAGACCCAGTACTTC.

The chain employs TRBV10-2 and TRBJ1-1; a weak D match, TRBD1 (5 bases). Trimming stripped 3 bases from V and 0 bases from J, with 11 bases between. The CDR3 length is 15 residues. CDR1 is WSHSY and CDR2 is SAAADI in the germline V gene. This chain's CDR3 is CASSDPPGLNTEAFF. The DNA for the CDR3 is TGCGCCAGCAGTGACCCCCCAGGGTTGAACACTGAAGCTTTCTTT.

This clone appeared a few times. The chain joins TRBV19 to TRBJ2-7; D is perhaps TRBD1 (6 bases). The CDR3 runs to 12 residues. CDR1 is LNHDA, CDR2 SQIVND, per germline (reference sequence). V lost 6 bases, J lost 7 bases, and 13 bases lay in between. CDR3 nucleotide sequence: TGTGCCAGTAGGGATGACAGGTATGAGCAGTACTTC. Residues: CASRDDRYEQYF. The full variable domain, with the rest looked up from reference TRBV19 and TRBJ2-7, is DGGITQSPKYLFRKEGQNVTLSCEQNLNHDAMYWYRQDPGQGLRLIYYSQIVNDFQKGDIAEGYSVSREKKESFPLTVTSAQKNPTAFYLCASRDDRYEQYFGPGTRLTVT.

This chain joins TRBV5-1 and TRBJ2-1, with D tentatively TRBD2 (5 bases). This CDR3 has 13 amino acids. V dropped 3 bases and J dropped 8 bases, with 12 bases sitting between them. CDR1 is SGHRS and CDR2 is YFSETQ in the germline V gene. CDR3 region: CASSSGSGHEQFF. CDR3 sequence (DNA): TGCGCCAGCAGCTCGGGGTCGGGTCATGAGCAGTTCTTC.

V usage is TRBV2 and J usage is TRBJ1-3, with D hard to call. Germline values: CDR1 SNHLY, CDR2 FYNNEI. The CDR3 is 14 amino acids. Trimming shortened V by 4 bases and J by 0 bases, and 7 bases separated the two germline ends. The chain's CDR3 is CASSGGASGNTIYF. Written as DNA, the CDR3 is TGTGCCAGCAGTGGTGGAGCCTCTGGAAACACCATATATTTT.

V and J are TRBV7-2 and TRBJ2-7; D possibly corresponds to TRBD1 (5 bases). Germline V gene sequence: CDR1 SGHTA, CDR2 FQGNSA. Trimming cost V 5 bases and J 3 bases, with 14 bases left between them. The CDR3 contains 14 residues. The CDR3 protein is CASSPQQGFYEQYF. The CDR3 DNA reads as TGTGCCAGCAGCCCCCAGCAGGGTTTCTACGAGCAGTACTTC.

V usage is TRBV18 and J usage is TRBJ1-1, with TRBD1 as a possible D gene (5 bases). The CDR3 is made up of 14 amino acids. V was cut by 3 bases and J by 1 base, with 9 bases left in between. Germline values: CDR1 KGHSH, CDR2 LQKENI. The CDR3 is CASSPGLGNTEAFF. The CDR3 DNA reads as TGTGCCAGCTCACCGGGACTAGGGAACACTGAAGCTTTCTTT.

The chain employs TRBV7-3 and TRBJ2-5; 8 bases line up with TRBD2. This CDR3 is built from 16 residues. V lost 1 base to trimming and J lost 4 bases; unmatched junction nucleotides: 8. Germline V gives CDR1 SGHTA, CDR2 FQGTGA. CDR3: CASSLRTGGAGETQYF. In nucleotides, the CDR3 is TGTGCCAGCAGCTTAAGAACCGGGGGGGCCGGAGAGACCCAGTACTTC.

DNA for the CDR3: TGTGCCAGCAGCCCTTTTGCGGGGGACCTCGGGGAGCTGTTTTTT. Protein sequence: CASSPFAGDLGELFF. The genes are TRBV3-1 (or the pseudogene TRBV3-2) and TRBJ2-2; 7 bases match TRBD2. The junction had 9 bases not matched to a gene; V was cut back by 4 bases and J by 7 bases. This CDR3 has 15 amino acids. Germline CDR1 reads LGHDT; CDR2 reads YNNKEL (reference sequence).

V usage is TRBV20-1 and J usage is TRBJ2-7; weak D call: TRBD2 (6 bases). CDR1 is DFQATT, CDR2 SNEGSKA, per germline (reference sequence). Between the trimmed V and J ends, which lost 3 bases and 7 bases, there was a span of 10 bases. The CDR3 sequence is 11 residues long. The CDR3 is CSASGGGEQYF. CDR3 DNA: TGCAGTGCTAGCGGGGGTGGGGAGCAGTACTTC.

This clone was seen more than once but under ten times. The chain employs TRBV2 and TRBJ1-4, with D unresolved. This CDR3 contains 17 residues. In germline, CDR1 is SNHLY, CDR2 FYNNEI. Trimming cost V 6 bases and J 0 bases, with 17 bases left between them. CDR3 DNA sequence: TGTGCCAGCAGGGCGCGGGTCCTACGAACAACTAATGAAAAACTGTTTTTT. It specifies CASRARVLRTTNEKLFF.

This chain joins TRBV7-8 and TRBJ1-1; the match to TRBD1 covers 7 bases. CDR1 and CDR2 (germline): SGHVS, FQNEAQ. V lost 5 bases and J lost 0; bases outside the gene matches: 3. The CDR3 contains 14 residues. The CDR3: CASSPGQMNTEAFF. The CDR3 region has the DNA TGTGCCAGCAGCCCGGGACAGATGAACACTGAAGCTTTCTTT. The full variable domain, its missing parts supplied by reference TRBV7-8 and TRBJ1-1, is GAGVSQSPRYKVAKRGQDVALRCDPISGHVSLFWYQQALGQGPEFLTYFQNEAQLDKSGLPSDRFFAERPEGSVSTLKIQRTQQEDSAVYLCASSPGQMNTEAFFGQGTRLTVV.

V is TRBV5-5 and J is TRBJ2-7; no firm D call. V was clipped by 0 bases and J by 0 bases, with 7 bases between them. This CDR3 is built from 14 residues. The germline V gene encodes CDR1 SGHKS and CDR2 YYEKEE (reference sequence). The CDR3, as DNA: TGTGCCAGCAGCTTGGGATGGCCCTCCTACGAGCAGTACTTC. Residues: CASSLGWPSYEQYF.

This chain uses TRBV7-9 with TRBJ1-4, with D possibly matching TRBD1 (5 bases). The CDR3 sequence is 16 residues long. Trimming removed 5 bases at V and 6 bases at J, with 19 bases between. The germline V gene encodes CDR1 SEHNR and CDR2 FQNEAQ (reference sequence). The CDR3 spells CASSPKRAGGDEKLFF. The CDR3 DNA sequence: TGTGCCAGCAGCCCAAAAAGGGCAGGAGGGGATGAAAAACTGTTTTTT.